One and the same sample provided the 31 T cell receptor beta chains below, sequenced in a study of blood T cell repertoires in COVID-19. Produced via immunoSEQ multiplex PCR; TCRdb's table is partial and in-frame only. The sample includes under 200,000 clones, approximately 84% of them seen just once. Sequencing was done on a sample of PBMCs or T cells enriched from blood (not recorded which). The receptors originated from a woman between 40 and 55 years old with acute COVID-19.

The genes are TRBV12-5 and TRBJ2-7; 10 positions agree with TRBD1. The CDR3 contains 15 residues. Germline CDR1 reads LGHNT; CDR2 reads FRNRAP. Trimming cost V 4 bases and J 1 base; bases outside gene matches: 4. CDR3 coding DNA: TGTGCTAGTGGTTCCCGGGACAGGGGATCCTACGAGCAGTACTTC. This sequence encodes CASGSRDRGSYEQYF.

This rearrangement joins TRBV4-1 to TRBJ2-1, with TRBD2 as a possible D gene (6 bases). With 4 bases removed from V and 9 bases from J, the gap between germline ends came to 13 bases. The CDR3 has 13 residues. CDR1 is MGHRA, CDR2 YSYEKL, per germline. This chain's CDR3 is CASSLLLASEQFF. In nucleotides, the CDR3 is TGCGCCAGCAGCCTTCTGCTAGCGAGTGAGCAGTTCTTC.

The chain joins TRBV18 to TRBJ2-3, with a tentative D call TRBD2 (6 bases). The CDR3 runs 16 residues. Germline V gene data show CDR1 as KGHSH and CDR2 as LQKENI. Trimming removed 2 bases at V and 0 bases at J, with 12 bases between. In DNA form, the CDR3 reads TGTGCCAGCTCACCAATAAGTGCGGGGAGCACAGATACGCAGTATTTT. This translates into CASSPISAGSTDTQYF.

This chain joins TRBV19 and TRBJ1-2; weak D call: TRBD1 (5 bases). V gave up 7 bases and J gave up 3 bases, with 15 bases separating them. CDR1 is LNHDA, CDR2 SQIVND, per germline (reference sequence). The CDR3 spans 14 residues. This CDR3 reads CASTAGLSYYGYTF. CDR3 nucleotide sequence: TGTGCCAGTACCGCAGGGCTGTCTTACTATGGCTACACCTTC.

The CDR3 here is CAISPSAGSYEQYV. CDR3 coding DNA: TGTGCCATCAGCCCCTCAGCGGGGAGTTACGAGCAGTACGTC. The chain links TRBV10-3 to TRBJ2-7; 7 bases map to TRBD2. Germline V gene sequence: CDR1 ENHRY, CDR2 SYGVKD. V trimming: 6 bases; J trimming: 4 bases; junction bases outside the gene matches: 9. The CDR3 contains 14 residues.

V and J are TRBV11-2 and TRBJ2-7; 14 nucleotides align to TRBD2. Germline lookup yields CDR1 SGHAT and CDR2 FQNNGV. The V segment lost 0 bases and the J segment 5 bases; nucleotides outside the gene matches: 6. The CDR3 is 17 residues long. The CDR3 protein is CASSLEGTSGSRHEQYF. In DNA, the CDR3 is TGTGCCAGCAGCTTAGAAGGGACTAGCGGGAGTAGGCACGAGCAGTACTTC. The variable domain in full, completed from reference TRBV11-2 and TRBJ2-7, reads EAGVAQSPRYKIIEKRQSVAFWCNPISGHATLYWYQQILGQGPKLLIQFQNNGVVDDSQLPKDRFSAERLKGVDSTLKIQPAKLEDSAVYLCASSLEGTSGSRHEQYFGPGTRLTVT.

This clone was observed a single time. The rearrangement joins TRBV7-8 to TRBJ2-7, with 8 bases aligning to TRBD2. Germline-derived CDR1 and CDR2 are SGHVS and FQNEAQ. This CDR3 has 17 amino acids. Trimming at V came to 5 bases and at J to 1 base, leaving 13 bases not matched to a gene. CDR3 bases: TGTGCCAGCAGCCGATCCACCAGCGGGAGTAATTCCTACGAGCAGTACTTC. It specifies CASSRSTSGSNSYEQYF.

The gene calls are TRBV19 and TRBJ1-6, with TRBD1 matching over 10 bases. There are 15 residues in the CDR3. Germline CDR1 is LNHDA and CDR2 is SQIVND (reference sequence). The V gene end was trimmed by 5 bases and the J gene end by 7 bases; junction bases not matched to a gene: 5. The CDR3 nucleotides read TGTGCCAGTAGTGGCTGGACAGGGGGGAATTCACCCCTCCACTTT. Translated: CASSGWTGGNSPLHF.

The rearrangement uses TRBV6-2 or TRBV6-3 and TRBJ1-2; TRBD1 is a possible D gene (5 bases). The CDR3 is made up of 13 amino acids. V dropped 4 bases and J dropped 0 bases, with 6 bases sitting between them. CDR1 MNHEY and CDR2 SVGEGT come from the germline V gene. CDR3 coding DNA: TGTGCCAGCAGTTTGACAGCTAACTATGGCTACACCTTC. It specifies CASSLTANYGYTF.

The chain is built from TRBV2 and TRBJ1-1, with 8 bases aligning to TRBD1. V shed 2 bases, J shed 4 bases, and the junction held 3 bases outside the gene matches. The germline V gene has CDR1 SNHLY and CDR2 FYNNEI. This CDR3 is 14 amino acids long. The CDR3 spells CASSENRGGTEAFF. CDR3 sequence (DNA): TGTGCCAGCAGTGAAAACAGGGGGGGCACTGAAGCTTTCTTT. The whole variable domain, filled in from reference TRBV2 and TRBJ1-1, reads EPEVTQTPSHQVTQMGQEVILRCVPISNHLYFYWYRQILGQKVEFLVSFYNNEISEKSEIFDDQFSVERPDGSNFTLKIRSTKLEDSAMYFCASSENRGGTEAFFGQGTRLTVV.

The V and J genes are TRBV5-8 and TRBJ2-1; D is unresolved. The germline CDR1 and CDR2 sequences are SGHTS and YDEGEE. Trimming stripped 2 bases from V and 12 bases from J, with 9 bases between. The CDR3 length is 11 residues. This chain's CDR3 is CASSLPLRQFF. The CDR3 DNA is TGTGCCAGCAGCTTACCTCTACGGCAGTTCTTC.

The J gene is TRBJ1-2, the V gene TRBV2; D might be TRBD1 (6 bases). Germline V gene data show CDR1 as SNHLY and CDR2 as FYNNEI. The CDR3 runs to 13 residues. Trimming stripped 6 bases from V and 3 bases from J, with 11 bases between. This chain's CDR3 is CASSTGSDYGYTF. The CDR3 DNA follows: TGTGCCAGCAGCACAGGGTCGGACTATGGCTACACCTTC.

The DNA for the CDR3 is TGTGCCAGCAGCGTTACAGGGGACTACGAGCAGTACGTC. This encodes CASSVTGDYEQYV. V and J are TRBV9 and TRBJ2-7, with 7 bases identical to TRBD1. The CDR3 length is 13 residues. The germline V gene has CDR1 SGDLS and CDR2 YYNGEE. The junction had 2 bases not matched to a gene; V was cut back by 2 bases and J by 3 bases.

This rearrangement joins TRBV28 to TRBJ1-5; no definite D call. Trimming took off 0 bases at V and 0 bases at J, with 12 bases between the two ends. The CDR3 loop spans 17 amino acids. Germline assignment: CDR1 MDHEN and CDR2 SYDVKM. CDR3 sequence (DNA): TGTGCCAGCAGTTTATGGGGCACACCTTATAGCAATCAGCCCCAGCATTTT. This codes for CASSLWGTPYSNQPQHF.

V usage is TRBV27 and J usage is TRBJ2-1; possibly TRBD2 for D (6 bases). V was pared by 5 bases and J by 4 bases, with 15 bases between. Germline V gene lookup returns CDR1 MNHEY and CDR2 SMNVEV (reference sequence). The CDR3 length is 15 residues. As DNA, the CDR3 is TGTGCCAGCAGTCTGACGGACTACCCGTACAATGAGCAGTTCTTC. Translated, it gives CASSLTDYPYNEQFF.

This chain joins TRBV6-2 or TRBV6-3 and TRBJ2-1; 8 nucleotides agree with TRBD2. The CDR3 is 16 residues long. V lost 0 bases to trimming and J lost 4 bases; unmatched junction nucleotides: 5. The germline CDR1 and CDR2 sequences are MNHEY and SVGEGT. Written as DNA, the CDR3 is TGTGCCAGCAGTTACTCAGCGGGACTAGTTTACAATGAGCAGTTCTTC. Translated: CASSYSAGLVYNEQFF.

The genes are TRBV5-1 and TRBJ2-7; TRBD1 agrees at 7 bases. The CDR3 totals 15 residues. Looked up from germline, CDR1 is SGHRS and CDR2 is YFSETQ. The trim removed 4 bases at V and 4 bases at J, leaving 11 bases unmatched. The CDR3 DNA is TGCGCCAGCAGCCCTGATCCGGACAGGATGTACGAGCAGTACTTC. Protein sequence: CASSPDPDRMYEQYF.

The chain carries TRBV9 and TRBJ1-5; D gene unclear. Germline V gene lookup returns CDR1 SGDLS and CDR2 YYNGEE. This CDR3 has 13 amino acids. Trimming pared 2 bases from V and 4 bases from J, leaving 7 bases between. CDR3 bases: TGTGCCAGCAGCGTTGGGGAGAATCAGCCCCAGCATTTT. Translated, it gives CASSVGENQPQHF.

This chain's CDR3 is CASLQDRGRNEKLFF. CDR3 bases: TGTGCCAGCCTCCAGGACAGGGGAAGAAATGAAAAACTGTTTTTT. The chain recombines TRBV6-6 with TRBJ1-4, with 9 bases lining up with TRBD1. The CDR3 loop spans 15 amino acids. Germline V gene data show CDR1 as MNHNY and CDR2 as SVGAGI (reference sequence). Trimming removed 8 bases from V and 5 bases from J; junction bases left unmatched: 9.

The V gene is TRBV6-5, the J gene TRBJ1-3, with a tentative D call TRBD1 (6 bases). Germline CDR1 reads MNHEY; CDR2 reads SVGAGI. Trimming cost V 8 bases and J 2 bases, with 16 bases left between them. This CDR3 has 15 residues. The CDR3 DNA follows: TGTGCCAGCGTCGCGGGGGCGCTCGCTGGAAACACCATATATTTT. This encodes CASVAGALAGNTIYF.

In its sample, this clone was seen a few times. The J gene is TRBJ2-2, the V gene TRBV6-5, with TRBD1 matching 11 bases. Looked up from germline, CDR1 is MNHEY and CDR2 is SVGAGI. J gave up 6 bases and V 7 bases, and 4 bases lay outside the gene matches. This CDR3 region has 14 residues. CDR3 protein: CASNKDRGPGELFF. DNA for the CDR3: TGTGCCAGCAATAAGGACAGGGGGCCCGGGGAGCTGTTTTTT.

This sequence joins TRBV19 and TRBJ1-4; D unclear. Germline CDR1 LNHDA, CDR2 SQIVND (reference sequence). The CDR3 is 13 residues long. Trimming removed 8 bases at V and 7 bases at J, with 14 bases between. This chain's CDR3 is CASAASLSEKLFF. The DNA for the CDR3 is TGTGCCAGTGCGGCTTCGTTAAGTGAAAAACTGTTTTTT. Looking up the rest from reference TRBV19 and TRBJ1-4 gives the full variable domain: DGGITQSPKYLFRKEGQNVTLSCEQNLNHDAMYWYRQDPGQGLRLIYYSQIVNDFQKGDIAEGYSVSREKKESFPLTVTSAQKNPTAFYLCASAASLSEKLFFGSGTQLSVL.

The J gene is TRBJ1-1, the V gene TRBV18; no clear D gene. The CDR3 covers 14 residues. Trimming shortened V by 2 bases and J by 5 bases, and 12 bases separated the two germline ends. CDR1 and CDR2 (germline): KGHSH, LQKENI. CDR3 DNA: TGTGCCAGCTCACCATCGCGGGGAGGGACTGAAGCTTTCTTT. Protein: CASSPSRGGTEAFF.

The V and J genes are TRBV7-8 and TRBJ2-3; 8 bases align to TRBD2. Germline values: CDR1 SGHVS, CDR2 FQNEAQ. J gave up 3 bases and V 11 bases, and 16 bases lay outside the gene matches. The CDR3 has 16 amino acids. The CDR3: CAATEGGRFGTDTQYF. In DNA, the CDR3 is TGTGCCGCTACAGAGGGCGGGAGGTTCGGTACAGATACGCAGTATTTT.

This clone was counted once. V and J are TRBV6-5 and TRBJ1-3; D not certain. Germline CDR1 MNHEY, CDR2 SVGAGI. The V end lost 6 bases, the J end lost 0 bases, and 9 bases lay between the germline ends. The CDR3 length is 14 residues. The CDR3 bases are TGTGCCAGCAGCCGAGGGAACTCTGGAAACACCATATATTTT. It is translated as CASSRGNSGNTIYF.

This clone has a handful of counts. The genes are TRBV9 and TRBJ2-5, with TRBD1 matching 9 bases. The CDR3 extends over 17 amino acids. The germline CDR1 and CDR2 sequences are SGDLS and YYNGEE. V trimming: 3 bases; J trimming: 3 bases; junction bases outside the gene matches: 12. The CDR3 sequence: CASSAKPFRQGEETQYF. The CDR3 DNA follows: TGTGCCAGCAGCGCCAAACCTTTTAGACAGGGGGAAGAGACCCAGTACTTC.

The chain is built from TRBV29-1 and TRBJ2-1; TRBD2 matches 8 bases. CDR1 is SQVTM and CDR2 is ANQGSEA in the germline V gene. The V gene end was trimmed by 4 bases and the J gene end by 3 bases; junction bases not matched to a gene: 5. This CDR3 has 14 amino acids. CDR3 DNA sequence: TGCAGCGTTGGTACTAGCGGCCTCTACAATGAGCAGTTCTTC. Translated, it gives CSVGTSGLYNEQFF.

The chain combines TRBV20-1 with TRBJ1-2; 7 positions agree with TRBD1. The CDR3 sequence is 11 residues long. Per germline, CDR1 DFQATT and CDR2 SNEGSKA (reference sequence). Unmatched junction bases numbered 3, after V lost 6 bases and J lost 5 bases. The CDR3 DNA reads as TGCAGTGCGGGACAGATTTATGGCTACACCTTC. Translated, it gives CSAGQIYGYTF.

This rearrangement joins TRBV10-2 to TRBJ2-1, with D possibly matching TRBD2 (5 bases). Trimming cost V 7 bases and J 6 bases, with 13 bases left between them. The CDR3 totals 13 residues. Germline assignment: CDR1 WSHSY and CDR2 SAAADI. CDR3 residues: CASTRSGGNEQFF. Written as DNA, the CDR3 is TGCGCCAGCACCCGCAGCGGAGGCAATGAGCAGTTCTTC.

The rearrangement joins TRBV5-1 to TRBJ1-6, with TRBD1 identical over 9 bases. The CDR3 runs to 16 residues. Germline CDR1 is SGHRS and CDR2 is YFSETQ. After removal of 0 bases from V and 2 bases from J, the junction contained 0 bases not matched to a gene. DNA for the CDR3: TGCGCCAGCAGCTTGGGACAGGGGGCCTATAATTCACCCCTCCACTTT. As protein: CASSLGQGAYNSPLHF.

With regard to this clone: Mismatch with germline at one junction end may stem from a read error. The rearrangement uses TRBV7-7 and TRBJ2-1, with 11 bases identical to TRBD2. Germline V gene lookup returns CDR1 SSHAT and CDR2 FNYEAQ (reference sequence). There are 16 residues in the CDR3. The CDR3 loop is CASSLGTSGNYNEQFF. CDR3 sequence (DNA): TGTGCTAGCAGCTTAGGGACTAGCGGAAACTACAATGAGCAGTTCTTC.